Listed here are 15 T cell receptor beta chains from one sample, sequenced in a study of blood T cell repertoires in COVID-19. Only in-frame clones appear in the TCRdb table, and some are missing; sequencing was by immunoSEQ multiplex PCR. The data hold fewer than 200,000 clones, with 80% to 90% observed a single time. Sequenced: peripheral blood. Every receptor here comes from a man aged 40-55 years who had recovered from COVID-19.

This chain joins TRBV9 and TRBJ1-1; a possible D gene is TRBD1 (5 bases). Germline-derived CDR1 and CDR2 are SGDLS and YYNGEE. Trimming took 4 bases from V and 1 from J, leaving 14 bases between them. The CDR3 length is 15 residues. The CDR3 nucleotides are TGTGCCAGCAGCCCAACGGGGGTAGCGAACACTGAAGCTTTCTTT. Its translation: CASSPTGVANTEAFF.

The chain uses TRBV19 and TRBJ2-3; 12 bases fit TRBD2. The length of the CDR3 is 19 residues. The trim removed 1 base at V and 2 bases at J, leaving 10 bases unmatched. CDR1 is LNHDA, CDR2 SQIVND, per germline (reference sequence). The CDR3 region has the DNA TGTGCCAGTAGTATAGTCGGGCTAGCGGGGGGGCTTATCACAGATACGCAGTATTTT. This gives the protein CASSIVGLAGGLITDTQYF.

The chain carries TRBV3-1 (or the pseudogene TRBV3-2) and TRBJ2-3; TRBD1 matches at 7 bases. This CDR3 region has 12 residues. The V segment lost 6 bases and the J segment 7 bases; nucleotides outside the gene matches: 4. Germline loops: CDR1 LGHDT, CDR2 YNNKEL (reference sequence). The CDR3 loop reads CASRGTDNTQYF. CDR3 nucleotides: TGTGCCAGCAGGGGGACAGATAATACGCAGTATTTT.

This chain connects TRBV6-5 to TRBJ1-1; D might be TRBD1 (5 bases). Germline V CDR1 and CDR2: MNHEY, SVGAGI. CDR3 length equals 13 residues. With 6 bases removed from V and 4 bases from J, the gap between germline ends came to 12 bases. CDR3 residues: CASSPGLGTEAFF. The CDR3 DNA sequence: TGTGCCAGCAGCCCAGGGTTGGGCACTGAAGCTTTCTTT.

About this clone: The same CDR3 can be traced to other DNA sequences in this sample. This chain joins TRBV14 and TRBJ1-4, with D tentatively TRBD1 (6 bases). The germline V gene encodes CDR1 SGHDN and CDR2 FVKESK. The CDR3 sequence is 14 residues long. V lost 2 bases, J lost 8 bases, and 12 bases lay in between. CDR3 protein: CASSQTGYREKLFF. The DNA of the CDR3 is TGTGCCAGCAGCCAAACAGGGTACCGGGAAAAACTGTTTTTT.

The chain's CDR3 is CASSDDRSPEAFF. The CDR3 DNA sequence: TGTGCCAGCAGCGATGACAGGTCCCCTGAAGCTTTCTTT. J is TRBJ1-1 and V is TRBV7-2; TRBD1 might be the D (6 bases). Germline CDR1 and CDR2: SGHTA and FQGNSA. This CDR3 has 13 residues. V dropped 5 bases and J dropped 6 bases, with 13 bases sitting between them.

The V and J genes are TRBV5-1 and TRBJ1-2, with D possibly matching TRBD1 (6 bases). The CDR3 has 13 amino acids. Germline assignment: CDR1 SGHRS and CDR2 YFSETQ. V was pared by 0 bases and J by 3 bases, with 6 bases between. The DNA for the CDR3 is TGCGCCAGCAGCTTGGGACAGGACTATGGCTACACCTTC. The encoded protein is CASSLGQDYGYTF.

The J gene is TRBJ2-4, the V gene TRBV12-3 or TRBV12-4; D call uncertain. Between the trimmed V and J ends, which lost 7 bases and 8 bases, there was a span of 12 bases. The CDR3 is made up of 12 amino acids. The CDR3: CASKRDLDIQYF. The CDR3 nucleotides read TGTGCCAGCAAACGCGACTTGGACATTCAGTACTTC.

The rearrangement joins TRBV5-4 to TRBJ1-1; no clear D. Germline CDR1 SGHNT, CDR2 YYREEE (reference sequence). V was cut by 4 bases and J by 9 bases, with 19 bases left in between. This CDR3 spans 14 amino acids. The CDR3 protein is CASSPRRWGDKAFF. The CDR3 nucleotides are TGTGCCAGCAGCCCCCGTAGGTGGGGAGATAAAGCTTTCTTT. Complete variable domain (other parts from reference TRBV5-4 and TRBJ1-1): ETGVTQSPTHLIKTRGQQVTLRCSSQSGHNTVSWYQQALGQGPQFIFQYYREEENGRGNFPPRFSGLQFPNYSSELNVNALELDDSALYLCASSPRRWGDKAFFGQGTRLTVV.

This clone was recorded a few times. This chain connects TRBV19 to TRBJ1-5; TRBD1 aligns across 7 bases. Germline V gives CDR1 LNHDA, CDR2 SQIVND (reference sequence). J lost 0 bases, V lost 5 bases, and 4 bases had no gene match. This CDR3 region has 15 residues. CDR3 sequence (DNA): TGTGCCAGTAGTTTCGGACAGGTTAGCAATCAGCCCCAGCATTTT. Residues: CASSFGQVSNQPQHF.

This clone has a handful of counts. The chain has TRBV2 and TRBJ1-5, with no clear D. Germline CDR1 and CDR2: SNHLY and FYNNEI. V was shortened by 10 bases and J by 1 base, with 11 bases between the two germline ends. The CDR3 totals 13 residues. DNA of the CDR3: TGTGCCACCACAGCTCCGAGCAATCAGCCCCAGCATTTT. Residues: CATTAPSNQPQHF.

The rearrangement joins TRBV25-1 to TRBJ1-3; 9 bases line up with TRBD1. The trim removed 3 bases at V and 4 bases at J, leaving 4 bases unmatched. Per the germline V gene, CDR1 is MGHDK and CDR2 is SYGVNS. The CDR3 spans 15 residues. The CDR3 here is CASSDTGTGGNTIYF. The CDR3 DNA follows: TGTGCCAGCAGTGATACCGGGACAGGGGGAAACACCATATATTTT.

Only one count was recorded for this clone. The V gene is TRBV7-8, the J gene TRBJ1-1; 9 bases are a match to TRBD1. The germline V gene has CDR1 SGHVS and CDR2 FQNEAQ. The V segment lost 5 bases and the J segment 5 bases; nucleotides outside the gene matches: 9. The length of the CDR3 is 15 residues. The CDR3 is CASSVTGGAGTEAFF. For the CDR3, the DNA is TGTGCCAGCAGCGTCACAGGGGGCGCGGGGACTGAAGCTTTCTTT.

This clone was detected only a few times. The same CDR3 arises from other DNA sequences in this sample as well. This chain uses TRBV11-2 with TRBJ1-5; no clear D gene. The CDR3 covers 13 residues. V was trimmed by 0 bases and J by 7 bases, leaving 7 bases between them. Germline V gene sequence: CDR1 SGHAT, CDR2 FQNNGV. The CDR3 loop is CASSLDRGQPQHF. CDR3 DNA: TGTGCCAGCAGCTTAGATCGGGGACAGCCCCAGCATTTT.

V and J are TRBV19 and TRBJ1-1; no reliable D call. Germline CDR1 LNHDA, CDR2 SQIVND (reference sequence). V lost 5 bases and J 7 bases, leaving 8 bases between the germline ends. The CDR3 totals 11 residues. In nucleotides, the CDR3 is TGTGCCAGTAGTTGGCCGGGTGAAGCTTTCTTT. It yields the protein CASSWPGEAFF.